A selection of T cell receptor beta chains follows, all from one sample in a study of blood T cell repertoires in COVID-19. The data were produced by immunoSEQ multiplex PCR, yet TCRdb's version contains in-frame clones alone and is incomplete. The data hold about 30,000 clones, with 80% observed a single time. Sequencing used peripheral blood. The source is a woman in her 70s with acute or convalescent COVID-19. Each CDR3 is given with its conserved first and last residue. The order of the fields is CDR3 protein, V gene.

cdr3_aa: CASSSIHTGATNEKLFF
v_call: TRBV5-1

cdr3_aa: CAIHGTGSQGEQFF
v_call: TRBV10-3

cdr3_aa: CASSPLRDSPLHF
v_call: TRBV28

cdr3_aa: CASSLRVAGDYNEQFF
v_call: TRBV7-7

cdr3_aa: CATSTRIAGEKLFF
v_call: TRBV15

cdr3_aa: CASSLSSAGGNTIYF
v_call: TRBV28

cdr3_aa: CASSGTGLFGNTIYF
v_call: TRBV7-9

cdr3_aa: CASSGRQDLAFF
v_call: TRBV19

cdr3_aa: CASSQDGGRSNQPQHF
v_call: TRBV4-2

cdr3_aa: CASSWAPSYEQYF
v_call: TRBV27

cdr3_aa: CASSFRTSGSTLPTDTQYF
v_call: TRBV5-1

cdr3_aa: CASSVSGDVREQFF
v_call: TRBV9

cdr3_aa: CASSLGPGGQYEQYF
v_call: TRBV7-2

cdr3_aa: CASSQGTSGGAYEQYF
v_call: TRBV4-2

cdr3_aa: CAWSRMTGGGRTYEQYF
v_call: TRBV30

cdr3_aa: CASSQGDSGSYEQYF
v_call: TRBV4-1

cdr3_aa: CASSRMGLPAGGELFF
v_call: TRBV7-6

cdr3_aa: CASSSSGGTSNTEAFF
v_call: TRBV7-9

cdr3_aa: CSATGDTQYF
v_call: TRBV20-1

cdr3_aa: CASSSGLAGGASTDTQYF
v_call: TRBV7-6

cdr3_aa: CASSWNDREQQPQHF
v_call: TRBV25-1

cdr3_aa: CASSSGTGEDNEQFF
v_call: TRBV28

cdr3_aa: CASSRDRRNYGYTF
v_call: TRBV27

cdr3_aa: CASSLGQGKFSDTQYF
v_call: TRBV28

cdr3_aa: CASSSQRGNEQYF
v_call: TRBV7-2

cdr3_aa: CASSEPSGRYNEQFF
v_call: TRBV25-1

cdr3_aa: CASSPRTGLGTEAFF
v_call: TRBV27

cdr3_aa: CASSRGLAGVPDTQYF
v_call: TRBV5-4

cdr3_aa: CASSTRRLAGLRGDTQYF
v_call: TRBV7-2

cdr3_aa: CASSLVTAGGPRAGELFF
v_call: TRBV7-6

cdr3_aa: CASSVASGEAGELFF
v_call: TRBV9

cdr3_aa: CAWTDLGQASNEQFF
v_call: TRBV30

cdr3_aa: CASSPGLLDQPQHF
v_call: TRBV28

cdr3_aa: CASRQTAPGYTF
v_call: TRBV2

cdr3_aa: CATQGAKSQPQHF
v_call: TRBV28

cdr3_aa: CASSLGSTGLGAQYF
v_call: TRBV7-2